This is a list of T cell receptor beta chains from one sample in a study of blood T cell repertoires in COVID-19. Using immunoSEQ multiplex PCR, the repertoire was profiled, and TCRdb retains in-frame clones only, with some absent. The repertoire holds some 50,000 clones, with more than 70% as singletons. Source material: peripheral blood. The receptors originated from a human donor in a cohort sampled during active COVID-19. Both conserved end residues are part of each CDR3. D genes are given only for firm matches. Expanded clones are given a class, and other clones once, few, many or no size at all.

d_gene: TRBD2; j_gene: TRBJ2-3; v_gene: TRBV19; abundance: once; CDR3aa: CASSYSGRRLSTDTQYF; CDR3nt: TGTGCCAGTAGTTATAGCGGGAGACGGCTGAGCACAGATACGCAGTATTTT
d_gene: TRBD1; j_gene: TRBJ1-3; v_gene: TRBV19; abundance: few; CDR3aa: CASEGQLSGNTIYF; CDR3nt: TGTGCCAGTGAGGGACAGCTCTCTGGAAACACCATATATTTT
d_gene: NA; j_gene: TRBJ2-1; v_gene: TRBV5-1; abundance: NA; CDR3aa: CASSFGDTYNEQFF; CDR3nt: TGCGCCAGCAGCTTCGGGGACACCTACAATGAGCAGTTCTTC
d_gene: TRBD2; j_gene: TRBJ2-7; v_gene: TRBV7-3; abundance: NA; CDR3aa: CASSPQARGVSRGYEQYF; CDR3nt: TGTGCCAGCAGCCCACAAGCCCGGGGGGTCAGCCGAGGTTACGAGCAGTACTTC
d_gene: NA; j_gene: TRBJ1-1; v_gene: TRBV7-2; abundance: once; CDR3aa: CASSPRQWTMNTEAFF; CDR3nt: TGTGCCAGCAGCCCTCGACAGTGGACCATGAACACTGAAGCTTTCTTT
d_gene: NA; j_gene: TRBJ2-4; v_gene: TRBV4-2; abundance: NA; CDR3aa: CASSPTRLPDTIQYF; CDR3nt: TGTGCCAGCAGCCCGACTCGTCTCCCCGATACCATTCAGTACTTC
d_gene: NA; j_gene: TRBJ2-7; v_gene: TRBV10-3; abundance: once; CDR3aa: CAISESNGVYEQYF; CDR3nt: TGTGCCATCAGTGAGTCGAATGGAGTCTACGAGCAGTACTTC
d_gene: TRBD2; j_gene: TRBJ2-1; v_gene: TRBV3-1/TRBV3-2; abundance: NA; CDR3aa: CASRSSGSVFNEQFF; CDR3nt: TGTGCCAGCAGGTCAAGCGGGAGTGTTTTCAATGAGCAGTTCTTC
d_gene: NA; j_gene: TRBJ1-1; v_gene: TRBV19; abundance: NA; CDR3aa: CASSMGRDTEAFF; CDR3nt: TGTGCCAGTAGTATGGGCAGGGACACTGAAGCTTTCTTT
d_gene: TRBD1; j_gene: TRBJ1-2; v_gene: TRBV5-1; abundance: NA; CDR3aa: CASSVGTASNYGYTF; CDR3nt: TGCGCCAGCAGCGTCGGGACAGCCTCTAACTATGGCTACACCTTC
d_gene: NA; j_gene: TRBJ1-5; v_gene: TRBV19; abundance: NA; CDR3aa: CASSTALGGNQPQHF; CDR3nt: TGTGCCAGTAGTACCGCCCTCGGGGGGAATCAGCCCCAGCATTTT
d_gene: NA; j_gene: TRBJ2-3; v_gene: TRBV19; abundance: NA; CDR3aa: CASSIAGGGQDTQYF; CDR3nt: TGTGCCAGTAGTATAGCAGGAGGGGGCCAGGATACGCAGTATTTT
d_gene: NA; j_gene: TRBJ2-7; v_gene: TRBV4-1; abundance: NA; CDR3aa: CASSQEYVVGDYEQYF; CDR3nt: TGCGCCAGCAGCCAAGAGTATGTTGTGGGAGACTACGAGCAGTACTTC
d_gene: TRBD1; j_gene: TRBJ1-1; v_gene: TRBV7-2; abundance: NA; CDR3aa: CASSLTGRNTEAFF; CDR3nt: TGTGCCAGCAGCTTGACAGGGAGGAACACTGAAGCTTTCTTT
d_gene: NA; j_gene: TRBJ2-7; v_gene: TRBV20-1; abundance: NA; CDR3aa: CSASRVGLTYEQYF; CDR3nt: TGCAGTGCTAGTCGGGTAGGTCTGACCTACGAGCAGTACTTC
d_gene: NA; j_gene: TRBJ1-1; v_gene: TRBV19; abundance: NA; CDR3aa: CASNYGLEAFF; CDR3nt: TGTGCCAGTAACTACGGCCTTGAAGCTTTCTTT
d_gene: NA; j_gene: TRBJ2-6; v_gene: TRBV19; abundance: NA; CDR3aa: CASADRPRGANVLTF; CDR3nt: TGTGCCAGTGCGGACAGACCGAGAGGGGCCAACGTCCTGACTTTC
d_gene: NA; j_gene: TRBJ2-3; v_gene: TRBV11-2; abundance: NA; CDR3aa: CASSPPVPDTQYF; CDR3nt: TGTGCCAGCAGCCCCCCTGTCCCGGATACGCAGTATTTT
d_gene: TRBD1; j_gene: TRBJ2-5; v_gene: TRBV18; abundance: NA; CDR3aa: CASSPLRARDSKETQYF; CDR3nt: TGTGCCAGCTCACCACTAAGGGCAAGGGACAGTAAAGAGACCCAGTACTTC
d_gene: NA; j_gene: TRBJ2-5; v_gene: TRBV5-6; abundance: NA; CDR3aa: CASSLDYVGTQYF; CDR3nt: TGTGCCAGCAGCTTGGACTACGTCGGGACCCAGTACTTC
d_gene: TRBD2; j_gene: TRBJ2-7; v_gene: TRBV13; abundance: few; CDR3aa: CASSRSGTIYEQYF; CDR3nt: TGTGCCAGCAGCCGTAGCGGGACCATTTACGAGCAGTACTTC
d_gene: NA; j_gene: TRBJ2-5; v_gene: TRBV10-3; abundance: NA; CDR3aa: CAISETGETQYF; CDR3nt: TGTGCCATCAGTGAAACAGGGGAGACCCAGTACTTC
d_gene: TRBD2; j_gene: TRBJ2-7; v_gene: TRBV3-1/TRBV3-2; abundance: NA; CDR3aa: CASSQPARVSGVNYEQYF; CDR3nt: TGTGCCAGCAGCCAACCCGCTCGGGTTAGCGGGGTGAACTACGAGCAGTACTTC
d_gene: NA; j_gene: TRBJ2-7; v_gene: TRBV4-2; abundance: NA; CDR3aa: CASSQEKGTYEQYF; CDR3nt: TGTGCCAGCAGCCAAGAAAAGGGGACCTACGAGCAGTACTTC
d_gene: TRBD1; j_gene: TRBJ2-1; v_gene: TRBV12-3/TRBV12-4; abundance: NA; CDR3aa: CASTSDRENEQFF; CDR3nt: TGTGCCAGCACGTCGGACAGGGAAAATGAGCAGTTCTTC
d_gene: NA; j_gene: TRBJ2-5; v_gene: TRBV11-2; abundance: NA; CDR3aa: CASSLEGLPPLETQYF; CDR3nt: TGTGCCAGCAGCTTAGAGGGACTCCCCCCTTTGGAGACCCAGTACTTC
d_gene: TRBD1; j_gene: TRBJ1-1; v_gene: TRBV5-1; abundance: NA; CDR3aa: CASSVKTGEITEAFF; CDR3nt: TGCGCCAGCAGCGTGAAGACAGGGGAAATCACTGAAGCTTTCTTT
d_gene: TRBD1; j_gene: TRBJ1-4; v_gene: TRBV7-2; abundance: NA; CDR3aa: CASSPRTGAGEKLFF; CDR3nt: TGTGCCAGCAGCCCGCGGACAGGGGCGGGGGAAAAACTGTTTTTT
d_gene: TRBD1; j_gene: TRBJ1-2; v_gene: TRBV19; abundance: once; CDR3aa: CASSRDSSNYGYTF; CDR3nt: TGTGCCAGTAGTCGGGACAGCTCTAACTATGGCTACACCTTC
d_gene: NA; j_gene: TRBJ2-3; v_gene: TRBV4-3; abundance: NA; CDR3aa: CASSQERSDTQYF; CDR3nt: TGCGCCAGCAGCCAAGAACGGTCGGATACGCAGTATTTT
d_gene: NA; j_gene: TRBJ2-3; v_gene: TRBV7-2; abundance: NA; CDR3aa: CASSLVVGGEDTQYF; CDR3nt: TGTGCCAGCAGCTTAGTGGTAGGGGGGGAAGATACGCAGTATTTT
d_gene: TRBD2; j_gene: TRBJ2-7; v_gene: TRBV18; abundance: NA; CDR3aa: CASSSSGRDRWYF; CDR3nt: TGTGCCAGCTCAAGTTCTGGGAGGGACCGGTGGTACTTC
d_gene: NA; j_gene: TRBJ2-5; v_gene: TRBV25-1; abundance: NA; CDR3aa: CASSEYSLEETQYF; CDR3nt: TGTGCCAGCAGTGAATATAGTTTGGAGGAGACCCAGTACTTC
d_gene: NA; j_gene: TRBJ2-3; v_gene: TRBV2; abundance: NA; CDR3aa: CASTPDGGSTDTQYF; CDR3nt: TGTGCCAGCACCCCGGACGGAGGTAGCACAGATACGCAGTATTTT
d_gene: TRBD1; j_gene: TRBJ1-5; v_gene: TRBV15; abundance: NA; CDR3aa: CATRTNDRDQPQHF; CDR3nt: TGTGCCACCAGAACCAATGACAGGGATCAGCCCCAGCATTTT
d_gene: TRBD2; j_gene: TRBJ2-7; v_gene: TRBV6-5; abundance: once; CDR3aa: CASSYSHPSGGYEQYF; CDR3nt: TGTGCCAGCAGTTACTCACATCCTAGCGGGGGATACGAGCAGTACTTC
d_gene: NA; j_gene: TRBJ2-2; v_gene: TRBV11-2; abundance: NA; CDR3aa: CAGQGRGANTGELFF; CDR3nt: TGTGCGGGACAAGGCAGGGGGGCGAACACCGGGGAGCTGTTTTTT
d_gene: NA; j_gene: TRBJ2-1; v_gene: TRBV2; abundance: NA; CDR3aa: CASNLLGGGRAYNEQFF; CDR3nt: TGTGCCAGCAACCTCCTAGGGGGAGGGAGGGCCTACAATGAGCAGTTCTTC